Listed here is a single T cell receptor (beta chain). What it recognizes is unknown. The data belong to a study of T cell responses to AZD1222 COVID-19 vaccine. Study context: The study pooled second doses at about 4 or about 12 weeks. Regarding the study as a whole: Spike-specific TCR repertoires showed rising breadth and depth after two AZD1222 doses. Donors were chiefly white British, with a greater number of females, and clonal diversity was perhaps underestimated. With dominance at 160-218 and 743-854, vaccine-associated CD4 TCRs spanned spike.

Profiling relied on immunoSEQ multiplex PCR, and the TCRdb table lists in-frame clones only, not all of them. The sample lists about 120,000 clones; about 87% were seen once. Trimming pared 6 bases from V and 2 bases from J, leaving 18 bases between. CDR1 is MNHEY and CDR2 is SMNVEV in the germline V gene (reference sequence). This CDR3 spans 16 amino acids. The rearrangement joins TRBV27 to TRBJ2-3; maybe TRBD1 (5 bases). The sequencing here drew on peripheral blood, taken on day 0 of AZD1222 vaccination. This receptor was obtained from an adult in good health. In DNA, the CDR3 is TGTGCCAGCAGGGGTCCCCCCGGACAAAACACAGATACGCAGTATTTT. Amino acid sequence: CASRGPPGQNTDTQYF.